This TCR beta chain is from a study of blood T cells in healthy people across ages. Whole-study findings and limits: Roughly linear declines in TCR beta diversity per million T cells occurred with age.

Notes on this clonotype: Its target is unknown.

It was with a sample-barcoded 5' primer and a J-beta primer mix that a second PCR of about 7 to 12 cycles was run. Through a template-switch adaptor with 12 random nucleotides, each cDNA molecule received a tag. One entry per CDR3 protein, called by TCRdb with MiXCR from the 5' RACE reads. The sample shows a few hundred thousand distinct CDR3 sequences, 50% to 60% of them seen only once. No fewer than 5.5 micrograms of total RNA were isolated from every sample. V dropped 5 bases and J dropped 6; count of bases not matched to a gene: 9. Germline V gene sequence: CDR1 SGHRS, CDR2 YFSETQ. The CDR3 totals 14 residues.

The sequenced material came from blood. This sequence joins TRBV5-1 and TRBJ2-7; 9 bases agree with TRBD1. This TCR was recovered from a man aged 55 to 70 in good health. The CDR3 loop is CASSQPGQGAEQYF. Here the CDR3 DNA reads TGCGCCAGCAGTCAACCGGGACAGGGTGCCGAGCAGTACTTC.